These T cell receptor beta chains were read from a single sample in a study of blood T cell repertoires in COVID-19. TCRdb's copy holds only in-frame clones and misses some; the assay was immunoSEQ multiplex PCR. The sample yields roughly 300,000 clones, 90% seen once. The sequencing sample was made of peripheral blood. These receptors were obtained from a woman in her 30s with COVID-19, enrolled during active disease. The CDR3 runs from the conserved cysteine through the conserved F or W. The D gene is left open where the match is weak. Not all rows give a size; the values are once, few, many and, for expanded clones, a class.

clone size,D gene,J gene,V gene,CDR3 length,CDR3 DNA,CDR3 protein
-,TRBD2,TRBJ2-1,TRBV28,15,TGTGCCAGCATCCTAGCGGGAGGTTCCTACAATGAGCAGTTCTTC,CASILAGGSYNEQFF
few,-,TRBJ1-4,TRBV29-1,13,TGCAGCGTCAGCGAAGGCTTATACGAAAAACTGTTTTTT,CSVSEGLYEKLFF
-,-,TRBJ2-2,TRBV6-5,15,TGTGCCAGCAGCCTGACTCGCGGGCGGCCCGTTGGGCTGTTTTTT,CASSLTRGRPVGLFF
few,-,TRBJ2-3,TRBV24-1,17,TGTGCCACCAGTGATTCCTTACAGGGAGGGGGCACAGATACGCAGTATTTT,CATSDSLQGGGTDTQYF
-,-,TRBJ2-6,TRBV5-1,16,TGCGCCAGCAGCTTGGGGCCGAACTCTGGGGCCAACGTCCTGACTTTC,CASSLGPNSGANVLTF
-,-,TRBJ1-1,TRBV3-1/TRBV3-2,13,TGTGCCAGCAGCCACCAAGGGGCTGAGTGGGCTTTCTTT,CASSHQGAEWAFF
few,TRBD1,TRBJ2-7,TRBV2,14,TGTGCCAGCACTTTCGACAGGGCCCTATACGAGCAGTACTTC,CASTFDRALYEQYF
once,-,TRBJ1-4,TRBV3-1/TRBV3-2,14,TGTGCCAGCAGCCAATCAGGTTTCCGGGAAAAACTGTTTTTT,CASSQSGFREKLFF
-,TRBD2,TRBJ2-2,TRBV28,18,TGTGCCAGCAGTTCCCTGGGACTAGCGGGAGGTAATACCGGGGAGCTGTTTTTT,CASSSLGLAGGNTGELFF
-,TRBD2,TRBJ2-7,TRBV5-1,15,TGCGCCAGCAGCCCCATAAGGCGGGAGTCGGACGAGCAGTACTTC,CASSPIRRESDEQYF
-,-,TRBJ2-2,TRBV5-6,14,TGTGCCAGCAGCTTGGTTGGGCCGCCGGGGGAGCTGTTTTTT,CASSLVGPPGELFF
once,-,TRBJ2-3,TRBV5-1,16,TGCGCCAGCAGCTCCCGGGTGGCGGATTACACAGATACGCAGTATTTT,CASSSRVADYTDTQYF
-,-,TRBJ1-1,TRBV10-3,13,TGTGCCATCAGTGAGTTCGAGGGCACTGAAGCTTTCTTT,CAISEFEGTEAFF
-,-,TRBJ2-3,TRBV29-1,14,TGCAGCGTTGCGCCGCGGGACGCCACAGATACGCAGTATTTT,CSVAPRDATDTQYF
-,-,TRBJ1-2,TRBV19,16,TGTGCCAGTAGCAAGGGGCAGGGGCTTCTCTACTATGGCTACACCTTC,CASSKGQGLLYYGYTF
-,-,TRBJ1-4,TRBV7-9,15,TGTGCCAGCAGCACCCAGGAGGGGTTGGATGAAAAACTGTTTTTT,CASSTQEGLDEKLFF
once,TRBD2,TRBJ2-7,TRBV6-1,14,TGTGCCAGCTGGGAAGCGGGAGCGACCTACGAGCAGTACTTC,CASWEAGATYEQYF
-,-,TRBJ2-7,TRBV4-1,12,TGCGCCAGCAGCCTCTTCGGCGGCGAGCAGTACTTC,CASSLFGGEQYF
-,-,TRBJ2-5,TRBV7-3,13,TGTGCCAGCAGCTTCGGGGTCCAAGAGACCCAGTACTTC,CASSFGVQETQYF
-,-,TRBJ2-3,TRBV12-5,13,TGTGCTAGTGGTCCAGCAGCGTCAGATACGCAGTATTTT,CASGPAASDTQYF
-,TRBD2,TRBJ2-5,TRBV7-3,15,TGTGCCAGCAGCTTAGGGATAGCGGGGCAAGAGACCCAGTACTTC,CASSLGIAGQETQYF
-,TRBD2,TRBJ2-1,TRBV11-2,12,TGTGCCAGCGGCGGGGGGCTTCATGAGCAGTTCTTC,CASGGGLHEQFF
-,-,TRBJ2-7,TRBV4-2,15,TGTGCCAGCAGCCAAGTCAGAGGCGGCACCTACGAGCAGTACTTC,CASSQVRGGTYEQYF
-,TRBD1,TRBJ1-1,TRBV24-1,16,TGTGCCACCAGTGCTTCTGGGACAGGGGCTCTGACTGAAGCTTTCTTT,CATSASGTGALTEAFF
-,TRBD2,TRBJ2-3,TRBV7-3,16,TGTGCCAGCAGCTTAATACTAGCGGGAGGACTAGATACGCAGTATTTT,CASSLILAGGLDTQYF
-,-,TRBJ1-4,TRBV2,14,TGTGCCAGCAAATTACAGGGAGCAGACGAAAAACTGTTTTTT,CASKLQGADEKLFF
-,-,TRBJ1-4,TRBV5-1,15,TGCGCCAGCAGCTTGGAGGGCTGGACTCGTGAAAAACTGTTTTTT,CASSLEGWTREKLFF
-,-,TRBJ1-4,TRBV5-6,15,TGTGCCAGCAGTCCTTCCACAGGGACTAATGAAAAACTGTTTTTT,CASSPSTGTNEKLFF
-,TRBD1,TRBJ1-2,TRBV5-1,17,TGCGCCAGCAGCAAAGACGGCGACAGGGGGCAAGGCTATGGCTACACCTTC,CASSKDGDRGQGYGYTF
-,-,TRBJ1-1,TRBV2,15,TGTGCCAGCAGTGAAGCGCTGTGGGGAGGTACTGAAGCTTTCTTT,CASSEALWGGTEAFF
-,-,TRBJ2-7,TRBV27,12,TGTGCCAGCAGCCTCGACGGGTACGAGCAGTACTTC,CASSLDGYEQYF
-,-,TRBJ2-1,TRBV11-3,15,TGTGCCAGCAGCCAGGGGGGACCCACTTACAATGAGCAGTTCTTC,CASSQGGPTYNEQFF
-,TRBD2,TRBJ2-7,TRBV11-1,15,TGTGCCAGCAGCTTTGGGACTAGCGGAGGCTACGAGCAGTACTTC,CASSFGTSGGYEQYF
few,-,TRBJ1-2,TRBV6-5,14,TGTGCCAGCAGTTACTCCATCACCCGTGAGGGCTACACCTTC,CASSYSITREGYTF
-,TRBD1,TRBJ1-4,TRBV9,15,TGTGCCAGCAGCGCCCCGGGACAGGGGGATCGAAAACTGTTTTTT,CASSAPGQGDRKLFF
-,-,TRBJ1-1,TRBV28,15,TGTGCCAGCAGTCCTTCTAGGGGAGGGAACACTGAAGCTTTCTTT,CASSPSRGGNTEAFF
-,-,TRBJ2-3,TRBV4-3,13,TGCGCCAGCAGCCAAGACAGTACAGATACGCAGTATTTT,CASSQDSTDTQYF
-,-,TRBJ2-2,TRBV5-1,15,TGCGCCAGCAGCTTGGGGGGCTCGAACACCGGGGAGCTGTTTTTT,CASSLGGSNTGELFF
-,-,TRBJ2-7,TRBV4-1,14,TGCGCCAGCAGCCAAACACAGGGTTTGCGCGAGCAGTACTTC,CASSQTQGLREQYF
once,-,TRBJ2-1,TRBV4-1,14,TGCGCCAGCAGCAAGGTTAGCGTTCACAATGAGCAGTTCTTC,CASSKVSVHNEQFF
-,TRBD2,TRBJ2-1,TRBV30,15,TGTGCCTGGAGTGGGGGACTAGGGTCCTACAATGAGCAGTTCTTC,CAWSGGLGSYNEQFF
-,-,TRBJ1-5,TRBV5-1,15,TGCGCCAGCAGCTTATCCGGGAATGGCAATCAGCCCCAGCATTTT,CASSLSGNGNQPQHF
-,-,TRBJ2-3,TRBV27,14,TGTGCCAGCAGTTCATTGGCGGCTAGCGATACGCAGTATTTT,CASSSLAASDTQYF
-,TRBD1,TRBJ1-5,TRBV15,15,TGTGCCACCAGCCTTGAACAGGGGTCTTATCAGCCCCAGCATTTT,CATSLEQGSYQPQHF
-,-,TRBJ1-2,TRBV4-1,13,TGCGCCAGCGGCAGGAATGCTAACTATGGCTACACCTTC,CASGRNANYGYTF
-,TRBD1,TRBJ1-2,TRBV5-4,13,TGTGCCAGCAGGATACAGGGGTCCTATGGCTACACCTTC,CASRIQGSYGYTF